Each of the 24 T cell receptor beta chains below was sequenced from the same sample in a study of cytomegalovirus exposure and HLA in healthy donors. In the PCR, 60 Vbeta and 13 Jbeta primers were used. TCRdb's table, derived via immunoSEQ multiplex PCR, lists solely in-frame clones and lacks some. The repertoire holds 50,000 to 65,000 clones, just under 75% seen once, with less than 7% in the top ten. Specimen: PBMCs. These TCRs come from a woman aged 25 to 45 in good health and CMV-seronegative.

The chain employs TRBV6-5 and TRBJ2-3; D call uncertain. Trimming pared 2 bases from V and 2 bases from J, leaving 14 bases between. CDR1 is MNHEY, CDR2 SVGAGI, per germline. The CDR3 is made up of 16 amino acids. The CDR3 here is CASSYGPYIATDTQYF. The CDR3 DNA follows: TGTGCCAGCAGTTACGGTCCATACATAGCCACAGATACGCAGTATTTT.

V gene TRBV19 combines with J gene TRBJ2-7, with 11 bases lining up with TRBD1. The ends lost 4 bases at V and 1 base at J; junction bases unmatched: 6. CDR3 length: 16 amino acids. The germline gives CDR1 LNHDA, CDR2 SQIVND (reference sequence). The CDR3 DNA reads TGTGCCAGTAGTAGACGGACAGGGGGCGCGTCCTACGAGCAGTACTTC. Translated: CASSRRTGGASYEQYF.

The chain recombines TRBV5-1 with TRBJ1-2; 11 bases fit TRBD1. Trimming took 4 bases from V and 0 from J; bases not matched to a gene: 11. The CDR3 has 18 residues. Germline CDR1 reads SGHRS; CDR2 reads YFSETQ. The CDR3 bases are TGCGCCAGCAGCCGGGATCCGGGACAGGGGGGCGCTAACTATGGCTACACCTTC. This codes for CASSRDPGQGGANYGYTF.

This sequence joins TRBV29-1 and TRBJ2-7; tentatively, D is TRBD2 (5 bases). The V and J ends lost 5 bases and 0 bases respectively, with 8 bases between them. Germline V gene sequence: CDR1 SQVTM, CDR2 ANQGSEA. CDR3 length: 12 amino acids. CDR3 coding DNA: TGCAGCGTTCTAGCTTCCTCCTACGAGCAGTACTTC. Its protein is CSVLASSYEQYF.

This chain uses TRBV14 with TRBJ2-1, with 11 nucleotides matching TRBD2. V lost 0 bases to trimming and J lost 0 bases; unmatched junction nucleotides: 4. The CDR3 runs 18 residues. Per the germline V gene, CDR1 is SGHDN and CDR2 is FVKESK. DNA of the CDR3: TGTGCCAGCAGCCAAGACGCTAGCGGGAGGTTCTCCTACAATGAGCAGTTCTTC. It encodes CASSQDASGRFSYNEQFF.

The rearrangement joins TRBV5-1 to TRBJ1-2, with D unresolved. Trimming stripped 7 bases from V and 8 bases from J, with 21 bases between. CDR1 is SGHRS and CDR2 is YFSETQ in the germline V gene. The CDR3 runs 14 residues. The CDR3 nucleotides read TGCGCCAGCCCTCCTTCGGGGAGGGCCGACGGCTACACCTTC. This gives the protein CASPPSGRADGYTF.

The gene calls are TRBV19 and TRBJ1-2; TRBD1 aligns across 8 bases. J lost 4 bases, V lost 5 bases, and 15 bases had no gene match. CDR1 and CDR2 (germline): LNHDA, SQIVND (reference sequence). CDR3 length: 17 amino acids. Here the CDR3 DNA reads TGTGCCAGTAGTGTCCAGGGGGCGCCAAGCCGTGCCTATGGCTACACCTTC. Encoded protein: CASSVQGAPSRAYGYTF.

In its sample, this clone was seen a few times. The V gene is TRBV5-4, the J gene TRBJ1-4, with TRBD1 as a possible D gene (5 bases). Trimming pared 1 base from V and 7 bases from J, leaving 14 bases between. The length of the CDR3 is 15 residues. CDR1 and CDR2 (germline): SGHNT, YYREEE (reference sequence). CDR3 sequence: CASSLNLGGVEKLFF. The CDR3, as DNA: TGTGCCAGCAGCTTGAACCTGGGGGGAGTTGAAAAACTGTTTTTT.

The chain joins TRBV5-1 to TRBJ2-1; 7 nucleotides line up with TRBD1. With 4 bases clipped from V and 5 bases from J, the junction kept 12 bases outside the gene matches. This CDR3 spans 16 amino acids. The germline V gene encodes CDR1 SGHRS and CDR2 YFSETQ. The CDR3 coding sequence is TGCGCCAGCAGCACCTTTTATCCCACAGGGGACAATGAGCAGTTCTTC. Translating gives CASSTFYPTGDNEQFF.

The genes are TRBV9 and TRBJ1-1; D not resolved. Germline lookup yields CDR1 SGDLS and CDR2 YYNGEE. The ends were cut back, 0 bases at V and 1 base at J, with 10 bases in the middle. This CDR3 is built from 15 residues. As DNA, the CDR3 is TGTGCCAGCAGCGTAGAACAGTCCTCGAACACTGAAGCTTTCTTT. Amino acid sequence: CASSVEQSSNTEAFF.

This chain uses TRBV23-1 with TRBJ1-1, with 12 positions matching TRBD1. TRBV23-1 belongs to the ORF category, with a function that is uncertain. The CDR3 length is 17 residues. The V gene end was trimmed by 1 base and the J gene end by 5 bases; junction bases not matched to a gene: 8. The CDR3 DNA is TGCGCCAGCAGTCAATGGGCGGGACAGGGGGCAGGGACTGAAGCTTTCTTT. It translates to CASSQWAGQGAGTEAFF.

The chain combines TRBV19 with TRBJ2-2, with a weak D call TRBD1 (5 bases). Germline V gene sequence: CDR1 LNHDA, CDR2 SQIVND (reference sequence). With 7 bases removed from V and 4 bases from J, the gap between germline ends came to 19 bases. There are 16 residues in the CDR3. The CDR3 sequence: CASNHQRTTSTGELFF. The CDR3 bases are TGTGCCAGTAACCACCAGAGGACAACTTCCACCGGGGAGCTGTTTTTT.

The genes are TRBV2 and TRBJ2-5, with 11 bases fitting TRBD2. V lost 6 bases and J lost 2; bases outside the gene matches: 5. Germline CDR1 SNHLY, CDR2 FYNNEI. The CDR3 runs to 15 residues. CDR3 sequence: CASRDRTSGQETQYF. The DNA of the CDR3 is TGTGCCAGCAGGGACAGGACTAGCGGGCAAGAGACCCAGTACTTC.

This clone turned up a few times. The chain joins TRBV15 to TRBJ2-3, with 8 bases lining up with TRBD2. The CDR3 consists of 15 residues. Germline V gene sequence: CDR1 LNHNV, CDR2 YYDKDF (reference sequence). After removal of 5 bases from V and 4 bases from J, the junction contained 8 bases not matched to a gene. In DNA form, the CDR3 reads TGTGCCACCAGCCGCGCGGGAGGTGGCGCAGATACGCAGTATTTT. Its protein is CATSRAGGGADTQYF.

This chain connects TRBV12-5 to TRBJ2-5; TRBD1 aligns across 10 bases. The V and J ends lost 0 bases and 1 base, in that order; junction bases with no gene match: 8. This CDR3 region has 18 residues. Germline V CDR1 and CDR2: LGHNT, FRNRAP. CDR3 loop: CASGLVLGQGVPQETQYF. In nucleotides, the CDR3 is TGTGCTAGTGGTTTGGTACTCGGACAGGGGGTCCCCCAAGAGACCCAGTACTTC.

V is TRBV7-9 and J is TRBJ2-7; the D is unclear. The V gene lost 1 base and the J gene lost 2 bases, with 9 bases spanning the gap. The V gene's germline CDR1 is SEHNR and CDR2 FQNEAQ (reference sequence). This CDR3 is built from 14 residues. The CDR3 here is CASSLEAGPYEQYV. DNA for the CDR3: TGTGCCAGCAGCTTAGAGGCAGGTCCCTACGAGCAGTACGTC.

The chain is built from TRBV14 and TRBJ1-1, with D hard to call. Germline CDR1 is SGHDN and CDR2 is FVKESK. CDR3 length: 12 amino acids. Trimming cost V 5 bases and J 5 bases, with 9 bases left between them. CDR3 DNA sequence: TGTGCCAGCAGCAAAGGACTGACTGAAGCTTTCTTT. This gives the protein CASSKGLTEAFF.

V and J are TRBV7-2 and TRBJ2-3, with a possible D match to TRBD2 (6 bases). CDR1 is SGHTA, CDR2 FQGNSA, per germline. The germline V and J ends were trimmed by 1 base and 3 bases, with 11 bases remaining between them. The CDR3 is 15 residues long. CDR3 nucleotide sequence: TGTGCCAGCAGCTTAGAACGGGAGAGGACAGATACGCAGTATTTT. Protein sequence: CASSLERERTDTQYF.

J is TRBJ2-2 and V is TRBV19, with 10 bases that match TRBD2. CDR1 is LNHDA, CDR2 SQIVND, per germline (reference sequence). CDR3 length: 18 amino acids. The V gene end was trimmed by 4 bases and the J gene end by 5 bases; junction bases not matched to a gene: 13. For the CDR3, the DNA is TGTGCCAGTAGTAGGGTAGGGGTCGCTAGCGGGAGTACCGGGGAGCTGTTTTTT. Amino acid sequence: CASSRVGVASGSTGELFF.

The chain employs TRBV27 and TRBJ1-2; D is perhaps TRBD1 (5 bases). Germline V gene lookup returns CDR1 MNHEY and CDR2 SMNVEV (reference sequence). The CDR3 has 13 residues. V lost 6 bases and J lost 3, with 11 bases in between. The CDR3: CASRVTGYYGYTF. The CDR3 DNA follows: TGTGCCAGCAGAGTTACAGGATACTATGGCTACACCTTC.

V is TRBV7-7 and J is TRBJ2-3; 8 positions agree with TRBD1. CDR1 is SSHAT and CDR2 is FNYEAQ in the germline V gene (reference sequence). V lost 1 base to trimming and J lost 5 bases; unmatched junction nucleotides: 5. The CDR3 length is 15 residues. This chain's CDR3 is CASSLGTGHQDTQYF. The DNA for the CDR3 is TGTGCCAGCAGCTTAGGGACAGGGCACCAAGATACGCAGTATTTT.

In nucleotides, the CDR3 is TGCGCCAGCAGCCAAGAAATTGGGACAGGGTACGGGGAGCTGTTTTTT. It yields the protein CASSQEIGTGYGELFF. The chain joins TRBV4-1 to TRBJ2-2; 9 nucleotides line up with TRBD1. CDR1 is MGHRA, CDR2 YSYEKL, per germline. J lost 7 bases, V lost 0 bases, and 6 bases had no gene match. CDR3 length: 16 residues.

This clone was seen only once. This chain connects TRBV6-5 to TRBJ2-3, with D maybe TRBD2 (7 bases). The CDR3 runs to 16 residues. Trimming pared 2 bases from V and 3 bases from J, leaving 15 bases between. Germline V gene data show CDR1 as MNHEY and CDR2 as SVGAGI. CDR3 nucleotides: TGTGCCAGCAGTTACGGGGGGGCCCTACCTACAGATACGCAGTATTTT. The encoded protein is CASSYGGALPTDTQYF.

The rearrangement uses TRBV6-5 and TRBJ2-3; 10 bases are a match to TRBD1. Trimming removed 9 bases from V and 5 bases from J; junction bases left unmatched: 5. The germline CDR1 and CDR2 sequences are MNHEY and SVGAGI. The CDR3 runs 13 residues. CDR3 region: CASRQGARDTQYF. In nucleotides, the CDR3 is TGTGCCAGTCGACAGGGGGCCAGAGATACGCAGTATTTT.